This TCR beta chain is from a study of cytomegalovirus exposure and HLA in healthy donors. Turning to the study itself: An early data release held around 80 million unique TCRs from HLA-typed donors.

The study, taken as a whole, reports: Association of 16,951 TCR beta sequences with HLA alleles was found at 0.05 false discovery rate in a later analysis.

Turning to this clone: The target antigen is unknown.

Vbeta (60) and Jbeta (13) primers were used in the PCR. Generated by immunoSEQ multiplex PCR, the TCRdb table keeps only in-frame clones and is missing some. The table records 110,000 or so clones, 65% to 90% of them present only once. The receptor was isolated from a woman aged 40-49 years in good health and CMV-seronegative. The material sequenced was PBMCs.

The CDR3 loop reads CASRKTGNTGELFF. CDR3 DNA: TGTGCCAGCAGGAAGACGGGGAACACCGGGGAGCTGTTTTTT. V is TRBV2 and J is TRBJ2-2, with D unresolved. Trimming left V 6 bases short and J 1 base short, with 9 bases between. Looked up from germline, CDR1 is SNHLY and CDR2 is FYNNEI. This CDR3 region has 14 residues.